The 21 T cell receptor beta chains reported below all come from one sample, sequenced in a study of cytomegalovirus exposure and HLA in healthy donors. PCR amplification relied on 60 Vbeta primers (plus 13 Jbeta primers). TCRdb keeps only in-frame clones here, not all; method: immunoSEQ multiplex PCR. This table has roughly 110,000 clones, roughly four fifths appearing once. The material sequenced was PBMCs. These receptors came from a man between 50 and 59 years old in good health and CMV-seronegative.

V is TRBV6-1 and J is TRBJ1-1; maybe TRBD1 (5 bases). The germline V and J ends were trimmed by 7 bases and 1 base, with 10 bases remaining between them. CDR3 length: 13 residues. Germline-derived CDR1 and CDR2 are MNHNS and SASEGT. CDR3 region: CASKQGWNTEAFF. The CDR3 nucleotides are TGTGCCAGCAAGCAGGGATGGAACACTGAAGCTTTCTTT.

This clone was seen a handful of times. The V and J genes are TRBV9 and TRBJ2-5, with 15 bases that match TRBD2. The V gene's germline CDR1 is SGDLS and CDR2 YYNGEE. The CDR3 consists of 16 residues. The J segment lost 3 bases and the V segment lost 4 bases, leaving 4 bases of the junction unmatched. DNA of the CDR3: TGTGCCAGCAGCCCTTGGACTAGCGGGGGGGAAGAGACCCAGTACTTC. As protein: CASSPWTSGGEETQYF.

The CDR3 loop is CASGAGQPGTGELFF. The CDR3 bases are TGCGCCAGCGGCGCGGGACAGCCAGGCACCGGGGAGCTGTTTTTT. The chain joins TRBV5-1 to TRBJ2-2; D may be TRBD1 (7 bases). This CDR3 has 15 residues. Between the trimmed V and J ends, which lost 7 bases and 4 bases, there was a span of 17 bases. Germline V gene sequence: CDR1 SGHRS, CDR2 YFSETQ.

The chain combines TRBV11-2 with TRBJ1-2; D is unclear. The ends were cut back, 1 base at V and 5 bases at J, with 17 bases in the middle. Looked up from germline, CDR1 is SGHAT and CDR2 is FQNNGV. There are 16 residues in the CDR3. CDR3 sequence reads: CASSLVTRRSPYGYTF. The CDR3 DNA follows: TGTGCCAGCAGCTTAGTCACGAGACGGAGCCCTTATGGCTACACCTTC.

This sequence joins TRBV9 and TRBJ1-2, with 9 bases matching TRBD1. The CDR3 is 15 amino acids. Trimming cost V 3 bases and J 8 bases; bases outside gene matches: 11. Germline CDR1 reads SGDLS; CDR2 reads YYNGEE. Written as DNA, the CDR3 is TGTGCCAGCAGCGGGTATCGGACAGGGGAGGGCGGCTACACCTTC. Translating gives CASSGYRTGEGGYTF. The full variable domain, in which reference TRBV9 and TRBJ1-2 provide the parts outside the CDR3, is DSGVTQTPKHLITATGQRVTLRCSPRSGDLSVYWYQQSLDQGLQFLIQYYNGEERAKGNILERFSAQQFPDLHSELNLSSLELGDSALYFCASSGYRTGEGGYTFGSGTRLTVV.

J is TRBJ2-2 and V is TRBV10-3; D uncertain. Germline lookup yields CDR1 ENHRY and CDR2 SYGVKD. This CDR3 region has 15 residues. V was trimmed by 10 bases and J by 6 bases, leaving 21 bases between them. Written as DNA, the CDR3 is TGTGCCAGCCAACCAACCACAAACCGGGCCGGGGAGCTGTTTTTT. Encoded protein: CASQPTTNRAGELFF.

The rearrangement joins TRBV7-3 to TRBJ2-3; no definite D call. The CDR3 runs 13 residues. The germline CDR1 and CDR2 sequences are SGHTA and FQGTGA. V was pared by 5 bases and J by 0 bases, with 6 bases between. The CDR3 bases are TGTGCCAGCAGCCCCGGGAGCACAGATACGCAGTATTTT. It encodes CASSPGSTDTQYF.

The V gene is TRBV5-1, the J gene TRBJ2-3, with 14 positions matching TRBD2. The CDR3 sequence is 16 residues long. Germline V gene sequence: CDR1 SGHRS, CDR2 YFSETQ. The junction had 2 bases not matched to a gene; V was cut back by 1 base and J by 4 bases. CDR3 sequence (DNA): TGCGCCAGCAGCTTGAGACTAGCGGGGGGGGCAGATACGCAGTATTTT. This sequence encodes CASSLRLAGGADTQYF.

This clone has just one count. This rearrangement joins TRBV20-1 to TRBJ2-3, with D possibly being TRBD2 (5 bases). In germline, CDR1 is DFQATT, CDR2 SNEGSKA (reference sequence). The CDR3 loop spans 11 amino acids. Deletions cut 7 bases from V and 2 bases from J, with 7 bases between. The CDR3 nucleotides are TGCAGTGGGGAGAACACAGATACGCAGTATTTT. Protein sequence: CSGENTDTQYF.

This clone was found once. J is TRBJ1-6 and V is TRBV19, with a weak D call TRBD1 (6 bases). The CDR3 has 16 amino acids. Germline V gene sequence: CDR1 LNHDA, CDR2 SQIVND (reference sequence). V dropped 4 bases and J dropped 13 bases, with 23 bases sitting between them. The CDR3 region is CASSTSALGAGEPLHF. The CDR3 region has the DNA TGTGCCAGTAGTACCTCTGCTTTGGGGGCGGGAGAGCCCCTCCACTTT.

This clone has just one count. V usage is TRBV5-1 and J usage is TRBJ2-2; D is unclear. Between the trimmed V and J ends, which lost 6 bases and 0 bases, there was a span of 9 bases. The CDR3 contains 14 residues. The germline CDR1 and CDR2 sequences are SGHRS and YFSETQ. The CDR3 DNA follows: TGCGCCAGCAAGAACAGATCGAACACCGGGGAGCTGTTTTTT. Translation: CASKNRSNTGELFF.

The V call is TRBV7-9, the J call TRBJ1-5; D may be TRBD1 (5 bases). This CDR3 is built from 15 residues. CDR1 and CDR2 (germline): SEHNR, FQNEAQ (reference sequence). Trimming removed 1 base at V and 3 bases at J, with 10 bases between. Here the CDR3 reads CASSLGGEPNQPQHF. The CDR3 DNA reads TGTGCCAGCAGCTTAGGGGGGGAGCCCAATCAGCCCCAGCATTTT.

For the CDR3, the DNA is TGTGCCAGTAGCAACTATCGGCGGAGGAACTATGGCTACACCTTC. It encodes CASSNYRRRNYGYTF. This chain links TRBV19 with TRBJ1-2; D is undetermined. The CDR3 runs to 15 residues. V was cut by 6 bases and J by 2 bases, with 16 bases left in between. CDR1 is LNHDA, CDR2 SQIVND, per germline (reference sequence). Variable domain in full (rest from reference TRBV19 and TRBJ1-2): DGGITQSPKYLFRKEGQNVTLSCEQNLNHDAMYWYRQDPGQGLRLIYYSQIVNDFQKGDIAEGYSVSREKKESFPLTVTSAQKNPTAFYLCASSNYRRRNYGYTFGSGTRLTVV.

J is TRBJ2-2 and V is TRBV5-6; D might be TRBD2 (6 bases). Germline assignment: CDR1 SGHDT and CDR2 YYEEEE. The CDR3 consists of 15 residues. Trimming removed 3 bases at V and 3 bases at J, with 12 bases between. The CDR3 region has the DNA TGTGCCAGCAGCTATAGGGACTCCTACACCGGGGAGCTGTTTTTT. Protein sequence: CASSYRDSYTGELFF.

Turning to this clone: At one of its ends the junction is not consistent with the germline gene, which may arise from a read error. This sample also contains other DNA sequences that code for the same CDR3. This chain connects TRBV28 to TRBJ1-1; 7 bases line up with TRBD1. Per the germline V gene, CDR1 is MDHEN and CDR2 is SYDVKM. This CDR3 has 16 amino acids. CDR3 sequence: CASSIRTGGRNTEAFF. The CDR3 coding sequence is TGTGCTAGCAGCATTAGGACAGGCGGCAGGAACACTGAAGCTTTCTTT.

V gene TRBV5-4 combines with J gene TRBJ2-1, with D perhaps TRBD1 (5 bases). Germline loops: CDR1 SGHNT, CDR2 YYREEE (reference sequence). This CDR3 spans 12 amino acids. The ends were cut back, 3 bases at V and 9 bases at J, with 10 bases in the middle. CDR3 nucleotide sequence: TGTGCCAGCAGCTCCAGGGTTACTGAGCAGTTCTTC. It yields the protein CASSSRVTEQFF.

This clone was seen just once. CDR3 bases: TGTGCCATCAGTGGAGTAGAGAACACTGAAGCTTTCTTT. Its translation is CAISGVENTEAFF. The chain links TRBV10-3 to TRBJ1-1, with unresolved D. CDR3 size: 13 residues. The germline CDR1 and CDR2 sequences are ENHRY and SYGVKD. V lost 4 bases and J 1 base, leaving 7 bases between the germline ends.

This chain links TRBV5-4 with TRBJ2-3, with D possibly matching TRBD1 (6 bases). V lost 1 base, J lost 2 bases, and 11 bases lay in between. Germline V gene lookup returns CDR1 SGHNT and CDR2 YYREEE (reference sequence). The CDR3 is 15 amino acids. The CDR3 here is CASSLHTGPTDTQYF. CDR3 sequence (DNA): TGTGCCAGCAGCTTGCACACAGGGCCCACAGATACGCAGTATTTT.

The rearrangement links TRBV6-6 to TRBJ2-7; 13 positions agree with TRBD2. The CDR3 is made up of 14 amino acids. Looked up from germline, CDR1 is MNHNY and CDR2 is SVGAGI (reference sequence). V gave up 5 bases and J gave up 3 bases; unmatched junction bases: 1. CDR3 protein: CASSRTSGGYEQYV. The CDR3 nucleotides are TGTGCCAGCAGTAGGACTAGCGGGGGCTACGAGCAGTACGTC.

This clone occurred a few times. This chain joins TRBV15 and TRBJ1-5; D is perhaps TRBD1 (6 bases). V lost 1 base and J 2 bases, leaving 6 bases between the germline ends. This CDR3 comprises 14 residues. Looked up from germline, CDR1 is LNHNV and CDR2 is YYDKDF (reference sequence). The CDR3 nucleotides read TGTGCCACCAGCAGAGCAGGGGGCAATCAGCCCCAGCATTTT. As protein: CATSRAGGNQPQHF.

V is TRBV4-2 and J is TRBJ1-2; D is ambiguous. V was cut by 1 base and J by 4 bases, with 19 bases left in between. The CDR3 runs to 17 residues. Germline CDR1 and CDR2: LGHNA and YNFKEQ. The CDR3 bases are TGTGCCAGCAGCCAAGTCTTACAGAAAGAGAACCTCTATGGCTACACCTTC. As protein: CASSQVLQKENLYGYTF.